A selection of T cell receptor beta chains follows, all from one sample in a study of blood T cell repertoires in COVID-19. Assay used: immunoSEQ multiplex PCR; TCRdb lists only in-frame clones, some missing. The table lists roughly 150,000 clones, 60% to 85% of them singletons, with 2.8% in the top ten. The sample consisted of peripheral blood. Source of these receptors: a man between 65 and 85 years old with acute or convalescent COVID-19. CDR3s leave out the opening cysteine and the closing phenylalanine or tryptophan.

>TRBV7-2|TRBJ2-7
ASSLAMGIGTLSSYEQY
>TRBV6-1|TRBJ1-3
ASSEEGPVFGNTIY
>TRBV28|TRBJ1-5
ASSLPWTGGNQPQH
>TRBV24-1|TRBJ2-6
ATSGRLAGGSSGANVLT
>TRBV18|TRBJ1-4
ASSPATDEKLF
>TRBV5-4|TRBJ1-4
ASSPRNQGNEKLF
>TRBV10-3|TRBJ2-1
AISALPGQGDNEQF
>TRBV2|TRBJ1-2
ASRTGGTYGYT
>TRBV7-2|TRBJ2-7
ASSLRGSGINEQY
>TRBV11-2|TRBJ2-1
ASSYPSGRANEQF
>TRBV3-1/TRBV3-2|TRBJ2-7
ASSQEVSSGQAQY
>TRBV28|TRBJ2-7
ASIGVRQVLTYEQY
>TRBV5-1|TRBJ2-5
ASSLEVASGRAAH
>TRBV12-5|TRBJ2-5
ASGFAPGTGLETQY
>TRBV6-5|TRBJ1-2
ASSYREGLGGYT
>TRBV5-1|TRBJ2-3
ASRETITDTQY
>TRBV7-2|TRBJ2-2
ASSFPEAGEVTGELF
>TRBV28|TRBJ2-3
ASSPSGGTDTQY
>TRBV10-1|TRBJ1-1
ASSSGQGTEAF
>TRBV5-1|TRBJ1-3
ASSWDRNSGNTIY
>TRBV28|TRBJ2-2
ASSLTGFSTGELF
>TRBV12-1|TRBJ1-1
ASSPGLDEAF
>TRBV7-2|TRBJ2-7
ASSSQGGTGFYEQY
>TRBV5-4|TRBJ2-3
ASSLAGRSTDTQY
>TRBV6-5|TRBJ2-2
ASTQDRANTGELF
>TRBV6-5|TRBJ2-2
ASSLRQSTGELF
>TRBV25-1|TRBJ2-1
ASSEWGVDSGNEQF
>TRBV2|TRBJ2-7
ASSDRGSLN
>TRBV5-4|TRBJ2-3
ASLAGGRTDTQY
>TRBV7-2|TRBJ2-5
ASSRLVPETQY
>TRBV15|TRBJ2-7
AASRDLGREIEQY
>TRBV5-6|TRBJ2-1
ASRSGWDTFNEQF
>TRBV5-1|TRBJ1-1
ASSPRTGGFTTEAF
>TRBV4-3|TRBJ2-1
ASSLLAGGVNEQF
>TRBV6-5|TRBJ1-2
ASSTAQQLQGYT
>TRBV15|TRBJ2-2
ATSSRVAGELF
>TRBV5-1|TRBJ2-3
ASSLFGTDTQY
>TRBV11-2|TRBJ2-7
ASSPREGSGLYEQY
>TRBV6-5|TRBJ2-3
ASRPAAVSTDTQY
>TRBV6-6|TRBJ2-3
ASSQTSVTDTQY
>TRBV3-1/TRBV3-2|TRBJ1-1
ASSQPGQGTEAF
>TRBV6-6|TRBJ2-7
ASSPGGLNAQY
>TRBV6-5|TRBJ1-1
ASSSNTGTTEAF
>TRBV28|TRBJ2-3
ASATGGVTDTQY
>TRBV5-6|TRBJ1-2
ASSFGQVEGYT
>TRBV5-1|TRBJ1-1
ASSFGGTGNTEAF
>TRBV6-2/TRBV6-3|TRBJ2-5
ASSYTSGQGFAETQY
>TRBV15|TRBJ2-3
ATRRDRGVSDTQY
>TRBV5-6|TRBJ2-7
ASSLAYGAGNEQY
>TRBV27|TRBJ1-6
ASSTIIGGSPLH
>TRBV24-1|TRBJ1-5
ATSVGQGTDQPQH
>TRBV2|TRBJ2-6
ASSDTGRLGQGPSGANVLT
>TRBV10-3|TRBJ1-5
AISDPGHSNQPQH
>TRBV7-8|TRBJ2-5
ASTLGGETQY
>TRBV6-7|TRBJ2-7
ASSYFRSGGDSYEQY
>TRBV4-1|TRBJ2-1
ASSQVGLAGASSYNEQF
>TRBV28|TRBJ2-7
ASSGVSYEQY
>TRBV5-4|TRBJ2-1
ASSVGHSSYGNEQF
>TRBV3-1/TRBV3-2|TRBJ1-2
ASSQVAGANYGYT
>TRBV6-6|TRBJ2-2
ASTPTSGGAGELF